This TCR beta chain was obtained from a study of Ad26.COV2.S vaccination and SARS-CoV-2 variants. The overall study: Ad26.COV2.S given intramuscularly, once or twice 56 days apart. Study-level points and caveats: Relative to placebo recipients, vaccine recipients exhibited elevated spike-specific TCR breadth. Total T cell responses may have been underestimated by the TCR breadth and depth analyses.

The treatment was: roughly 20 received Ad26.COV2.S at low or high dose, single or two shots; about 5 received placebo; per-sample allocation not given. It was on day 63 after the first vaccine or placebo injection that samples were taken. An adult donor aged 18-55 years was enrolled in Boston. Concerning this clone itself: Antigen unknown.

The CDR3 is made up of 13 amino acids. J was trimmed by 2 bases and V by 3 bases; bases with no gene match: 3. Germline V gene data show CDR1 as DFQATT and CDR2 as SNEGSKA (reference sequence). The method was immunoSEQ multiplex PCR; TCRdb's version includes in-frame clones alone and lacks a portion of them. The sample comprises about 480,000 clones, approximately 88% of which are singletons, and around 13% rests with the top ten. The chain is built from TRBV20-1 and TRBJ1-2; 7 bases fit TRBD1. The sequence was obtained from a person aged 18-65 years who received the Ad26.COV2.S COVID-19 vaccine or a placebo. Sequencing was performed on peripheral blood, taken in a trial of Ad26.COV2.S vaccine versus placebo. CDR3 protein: CSASQGVNYGYTF. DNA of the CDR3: TGCAGTGCTAGTCAGGGGGTAAACTATGGCTACACCTTC.